The rows below give T cell receptor beta chains drawn from one sample of a study of cytomegalovirus exposure and HLA in healthy donors. Method: immunoSEQ multiplex PCR; TCRdb's copy keeps in-frame clones and lacks some. The repertoire holds some 110,000 clones, with about 79% as singletons. What was sequenced was PBMCs. These receptors all stem from a woman younger than 30 in good health and CMV-seropositive. Each CDR3 is given with its conserved first and last residue. A D gene is named only where the DNA matches it firmly.

TRBJ1-2,.,TRBV20-1,TGCAGTGCCGGACTGGGCTATGGCTACACCTTC,CSAGLGYGYTF
TRBJ1-5,.,TRBV2,TGTGCCAGCAGCCCGACAGAAAGCAATCAGCCCCAGCATTTT,CASSPTESNQPQHF
TRBJ1-2,TRBD1,TRBV5-6,TGTGCCAGCAGCAGGGGACAGGGTGCCTATGGCTACACCTTC,CASSRGQGAYGYTF
TRBJ1-2,.,TRBV6-5,TGTGCCAGCAAAGAGAACTATGGCTACACCTTC,CASKENYGYTF
TRBJ2-1,.,TRBV9,TGTGCCAGCAGCGTACGTGAGGCCGGTGAGCAGTTCTTC,CASSVREAGEQFF
TRBJ2-5,.,TRBV27,TGTGCCAGCAGTTTATCACACAACCAAGAGACCCAGTACTTC,CASSLSHNQETQYF
TRBJ1-2,.,TRBV7-7,TGTGCTAGCAGCTTAAGGGGATCCTATGGCTACACCTTC,CASSLRGSYGYTF
TRBJ2-6,.,TRBV5-1,TGCGCCAGCCCAGAGAGGTCCTGCAACGTCCTGACTTTC,CASPERSCNVLTF
TRBJ2-1,.,TRBV6-4,TGTGCCAGCAGTGGGGAAGGAGGCTACAATGAGCAGTTCTTC,CASSGEGGYNEQFF
TRBJ1-2,TRBD1,TRBV19,TGTGCCAGTAGTTTTACCGGGACAGGGTATGGCTACACCTTC,CASSFTGTGYGYTF
TRBJ2-1,TRBD2,TRBV5-1,TGCGTCAGCAGCTTACCCCCGGCGGGAGTAGAGGGTGGTGAGCAGTTCTTC,CVSSLPPAGVEGGEQFF
TRBJ2-3,TRBD1,TRBV28,TGTGCCAGCAGTCTATACAGGGGGCTACGGACAGATACGCAGTATTTT,CASSLYRGLRTDTQYF
TRBJ1-4,TRBD1,TRBV9,TGTGCCAGCAGCGTGGGGACAGGAATTACTCCAACTAATGAAAAACTGTTTTTT,CASSVGTGITPTNEKLFF
TRBJ2-7,TRBD2,TRBV27,TGTGCCAGCAGTCCCAGGGACTACCACTACGAGCAGTACTTC,CASSPRDYHYEQYF